A selection of T cell receptor beta chains follows, all from one sample in a study of T cell changes during pregnancy in multiple sclerosis. Repertoires were generated with immunoSEQ multiplex PCR, while TCRdb's copy carries only in-frame clones and drops some. The data show about 30,000 clones, 92% seen once. The sample was peripheral blood, taken in the first trimester of pregnancy. Source of these receptors: a female donor in good health, enrolled as a control in a pregnancy study. Both conserved end residues are part of each CDR3. D genes are given only for firm matches. Size is stated for part of the rows, as once, few or many counts, or as a class when the clone is expanded.

TRBD1	TRBJ1-3	NA	TRBV18	TGTGCCAGCTCACGAGACTCAGGGGGAGGAAACACCATATATTTT	CASSRDSGGGNTIYF
NA	TRBJ2-7	NA	TRBV6-5	TGTGCCAGCAGTTCGGGGGACTTGGACGAGCAGTACTTC	CASSSGDLDEQYF
NA	TRBJ2-1	NA	TRBV27	TGTGCCAGCAGTCTCTCCGACAGGTTGTCGAATGAGCAGTTCTTC	CASSLSDRLSNEQFF
TRBD2	TRBJ2-7	NA	TRBV10-3	TGTGCCATCGGGAGAGGGCTAGCGGGTGCCTACGAGCAGTACTTC	CAIGRGLAGAYEQYF
NA	TRBJ2-7	NA	TRBV27	TGTGCCAGCAGTTACAGCTCCGAACAGATCTCCTACGAGCAGTACTTC	CASSYSSEQISYEQYF
NA	TRBJ2-7	NA	TRBV7-2	TGTGCCAGCAGCTTAGATGCAGGGGCCTACGAGCAGTACTTC	CASSLDAGAYEQYF
TRBD2	TRBJ2-3	NA	TRBV19	TGTGCCAGTAGTGCACTAGCGGGGGTGTTCTCAGATACGCAGTATTTT	CASSALAGVFSDTQYF
TRBD1	TRBJ1-6	NA	TRBV19	TGTGCCAGTAGTCCGACAGGGGAGTCCTATAATTCACCCCTCCACTTT	CASSPTGESYNSPLHF
TRBD2	TRBJ2-7	NA	TRBV5-4	TGTGCCAGCAGCTTGGGGGGACTAGCATCCTACGAGCAGTACTTC	CASSLGGLASYEQYF
TRBD1	TRBJ2-7	NA	TRBV13	TGTGCCAGCAGGAGCGGGACAGGGTCCCTAGAGCAGTACTTC	CASRSGTGSLEQYF
NA	TRBJ1-1	NA	TRBV9	TGTGCCAGCAGCGTCAGGGGCGTCGACACTGAAGCTTTCTTT	CASSVRGVDTEAFF
TRBD1	TRBJ1-4	NA	TRBV27	TGTGCCAGCAGCGAGGGGGCCGCAACTAATGAAAAACTGTTTTTT	CASSEGAATNEKLFF
TRBD2	TRBJ2-1	NA	TRBV11-3	TGTGCCAGCAGCTTAGTAGCCACTAGCGGCTACAATGAGCAGTTCTTC	CASSLVATSGYNEQFF
TRBD1	TRBJ2-3	NA	TRBV28	TGTGCCAGCAGTTTCCGCGGACAGGGCAACCGAGCGCAGTATTTT	CASSFRGQGNRAQYF
TRBD1	TRBJ1-1	NA	TRBV6-6	TGTGCCAGCAGTACCATGGACAGGGGACACACTGAAGCTTTCTTT	CASSTMDRGHTEAFF
TRBD1	TRBJ2-3	NA	TRBV19	TGTGCCAGAGACAGGGTCGGGGAAGATACGCAGTATTTT	CARDRVGEDTQYF
NA	TRBJ1-6	NA	TRBV30	TGTGCCTGGAGCCCCGGGGGCTCCTATAATTCACCCCTCCACTTT	CAWSPGGSYNSPLHF
TRBD1	TRBJ1-4	once	TRBV10-1	TGCGCCAGCAGTCTTCCCAACCCTAGGACAGGGGGCGAAAAACTGTTTTTT	CASSLPNPRTGGEKLFF
NA	TRBJ1-1	NA	TRBV11-3	TGTGCCAGCAGCTTACTGGGGGGTACTGAAGCTTTCTTT	CASSLLGGTEAFF
NA	TRBJ1-1	NA	TRBV29-1	TGCAGCGTCCTCGGACAGCCCTTCGGGAACACTGAAGCTTTCTTT	CSVLGQPFGNTEAFF
NA	TRBJ1-2	NA	TRBV18	TGTGCCAGCTCACCCGGAGGGTACTATGGCTACACCTTC	CASSPGGYYGYTF
NA	TRBJ1-1	NA	TRBV6-5	TGTGCCACCGCTGGGGCGGGATATGCTGAAGCTTTCTTT	CATAGAGYAEAFF
NA	TRBJ1-5	NA	TRBV6-5	TGTGCCAGCAGAACGGTCCTAAGCAATCAGCCCCAGCATTTT	CASRTVLSNQPQHF
TRBD1	TRBJ2-7	NA	TRBV5-1	TGCGCCAGCAGCCTGGGACAGCTCTCCTACGAGCAGTACTTC	CASSLGQLSYEQYF
NA	TRBJ1-1	NA	TRBV5-5	TGTGCCAGCAGTTCTGGAGGGTGGGACACTGAAGCTTTCTTT	CASSSGGWDTEAFF
TRBD2	TRBJ2-1	NA	TRBV27	TGTGCCAGTGACGGACTAGCGGGAGGGGGTGAGCAGTTCTTC	CASDGLAGGGEQFF